A selection of T cell receptor beta chains follows, all from one sample in a study of T cells in Graves' hyperthyroidism and ophthalmopathy. MiXCR was run by TCRdb on the multiplex PCR reads, yielding one entry per CDR3 protein. The repertoire holds about 600,000 distinct CDR3 sequences, with 13% to 15% as singletons. Sequencing was carried out using blood. These receptors all come from a woman younger than 35 with Graves' ophthalmopathy. CDR3s include the opening cysteine and the closing phenylalanine or tryptophan.

V	J	length	CDR3
TRBV12-3/TRBV12-4	TRBJ2-2	15	CASSFGGLGTGELFF
TRBV27	TRBJ2-1	15	CASSPSGTNYNEQFF
TRBV18	TRBJ2-4	15	CASSPLQGAKNIQYF
TRBV12-3/TRBV12-4	TRBJ1-4	16	CASSLSGDRGGEKLFF
TRBV28	TRBJ1-5	15	CASSPPGGGNQPQHF
TRBV19	TRBJ1-5	14	CASSADRANQPQHF
TRBV28	TRBJ2-1	19	CASTTPWTGGWFSYNEQFF
TRBV20-1	TRBJ1-4	13	CSATDRTNEKLFF
TRBV20-1	TRBJ2-5	15	CSASPGQGHQETQYF
TRBV14	TRBJ2-7	16	CASSQVYLFGGWEQYF
TRBV20-1	TRBJ1-2	13	CSASALATVGYTF
TRBV11-2	TRBJ2-2	16	CASRYRVAGVTGELFF
TRBV18	TRBJ2-5	14	CASSPDGASETQYF
TRBV30	TRBJ1-4	12	CAYRDRLETLFF
TRBV5-1	TRBJ2-2	14	CASSFQGITGELFF
TRBV2	TRBJ2-1	12	CASRDRGTEQFF
TRBV7-2	TRBJ2-3	20	CASSLGAPGTRIGGTDTQYF
TRBV12-3/TRBV12-4	TRBJ1-6	15	CASTPAGPFFSPLHF
TRBV24-1	TRBJ1-1	13	CATRPNAGPEAFF
TRBV6-6	TRBJ2-7	13	CASSYGHSYEQYF
TRBV5-1	TRBJ2-5	12	CASSLTEETQYF
TRBV7-2	TRBJ1-5	15	CASSQTGYSNQPQHF
TRBV7-3	TRBJ1-1	14	CASSPGHQNTEAFF
TRBV20-1	TRBJ1-2	16	CSAIIFRGTANYGYTF
TRBV20-1	TRBJ2-4	11	CSARREGIQYF
TRBV30	TRBJ2-7	13	CAWRDGSSYEQYF
TRBV2	TRBJ2-1	15	CASTLLSGAGNEQFF
TRBV4-1	TRBJ1-1	18	CASSQGPGQTIMNTEAFF
TRBV10-3	TRBJ2-2	18	CAISERWRTGEKDGELFF
TRBV5-1	TRBJ1-4	16	CASSRGGQGGTEKLFF
TRBV6-1	TRBJ2-7	17	CASSRRTLAEPSYEQYF
TRBV2	TRBJ1-5	16	CASRAGGGYGNQPQHF
TRBV7-2	TRBJ2-1	14	CASSFWGQVNEQFF
TRBV7-9	TRBJ2-4	16	CASSLLLGRAKNIQYF
TRBV28	TRBJ1-2	16	CASSLFPGRLNYGYTF
TRBV7-2	TRBJ1-6	13	CASSSPYNSPLHF
TRBV2	TRBJ1-1	13	CASSGDGYTEAFF
TRBV10-3	TRBJ2-1	15	CAISTPGGPDNEQFF
TRBV4-3	TRBJ2-1	16	CASSQVSGRAINEQFF
TRBV3-1	TRBJ2-1	11	CASSHGNEQFF
TRBV7-8	TRBJ2-3	14	CASSGRGHTDTQYF
TRBV3-1	TRBJ2-2	17	CASSPIWREWNTGELFF
TRBV6-6	TRBJ1-1	14	CASSYSRGTTEAFF
TRBV27	TRBJ1-5	11	CASRGVQPQHF
TRBV6-5	TRBJ2-7	17	CASSYGTQGGIPYEQYF
TRBV29-1	TRBJ2-5	13	CSVEGGYQETQYF
TRBV28	TRBJ2-1	15	CASSLAGEGHNEQFF